The 23 T cell receptor beta chains presented below share a single source sample, sequenced in a study of blood T cell repertoires in COVID-19. Assay used: immunoSEQ multiplex PCR; TCRdb lists only in-frame clones, some missing. The repertoire consists of about 120,000 clones, with approximately 87% occurring once and the leading ten covering under 3%. Sequenced sample: peripheral blood. Every receptor here comes from a man aged 25 to 40 with acute or convalescent COVID-19.

This sequence joins TRBV14 and TRBJ2-6; D is undetermined. Germline assignment: CDR1 SGHDN and CDR2 FVKESK. CDR3 size: 14 residues. V was clipped by 3 bases and J by 0 bases, with 3 bases between them. The DNA of the CDR3 is TGTGCCAGCAGCCAGGCCTCTGGGGCCAACGTCCTGACTTTC. Encoded protein: CASSQASGANVLTF.

The chain recombines TRBV13 with TRBJ1-2, with D possibly TRBD1 on 6 matching bases. Germline assignment: CDR1 PRHDT and CDR2 FYEKMQ (reference sequence). Trimming took off 6 bases at V and 2 bases at J, with 10 bases between the two ends. This CDR3 has 13 residues. The CDR3 bases are TGTGCCAGCAGAGGACAGAACAACTATGGCTACACCTTC. Its protein is CASRGQNNYGYTF.

This chain links TRBV5-6 with TRBJ1-5; unclear D gene. Germline CDR1 is SGHDT and CDR2 is YYEEEE. Between the trimmed V and J ends, which lost 1 base and 0 bases, there was a span of 8 bases. This CDR3 region has 15 residues. This CDR3 is CASSLSPVSNQPQHF. For the CDR3, the DNA is TGTGCCAGCAGCTTGTCCCCGGTTAGCAATCAGCCCCAGCATTTT.

This chain links TRBV19 with TRBJ1-6; a weak D match, TRBD1 (5 bases). Germline loops: CDR1 LNHDA, CDR2 SQIVND (reference sequence). CDR3 length: 16 residues. V was trimmed by 5 bases and J by 10 bases, leaving 21 bases between them. The DNA of the CDR3 is TGTGCCAGTAGTGCCGTCATCGGGGGAAGTTCCTCACCCCTCCACTTT. It translates to CASSAVIGGSSSPLHF.

The genes are TRBV14 and TRBJ2-2; 7 bases fit TRBD1. Germline CDR1 is SGHDN and CDR2 is FVKESK. The length of the CDR3 is 15 residues. The J segment lost 4 bases and the V segment lost 2 bases, leaving 4 bases of the junction unmatched. This CDR3 is CASSQLTGVTGELFF. Here the CDR3 DNA reads TGTGCCAGCAGCCAATTAACAGGGGTCACCGGGGAGCTGTTTTTT.

The V gene is TRBV6-4, the J gene TRBJ2-1; TRBD2 agrees at 11 bases. V lost 3 bases and J lost 6; bases outside the gene matches: 4. Germline V gene lookup returns CDR1 MRHNA and CDR2 SNTAGT. This CDR3 has 15 residues. CDR3 sequence reads: CASSDTSGSINEQFF. The CDR3 coding sequence is TGTGCCAGCAGTGATACTAGCGGGAGTATCAATGAGCAGTTCTTC.

This clone was seen a handful of times. The V call is TRBV4-3, the J call TRBJ2-2; D gene ambiguous. Trimming pared 0 bases from V and 5 bases from J, leaving 13 bases between. This CDR3 contains 16 residues. Germline loops: CDR1 LGHNA, CDR2 YSLEER. CDR3 sequence reads: CASSQETPLETGELFF. The CDR3 DNA reads TGCGCCAGCAGCCAAGAAACCCCCCTGGAGACCGGGGAGCTGTTTTTT.

This clone was seen once. This sequence joins TRBV27 and TRBJ1-4, with 8 positions matching TRBD1. V gave up 6 bases and J gave up 5 bases; unmatched junction bases: 5. The V gene's germline CDR1 is MNHEY and CDR2 SMNVEV (reference sequence). The CDR3 is made up of 14 amino acids. The CDR3 is CASSPRTGNEKLFF. The CDR3 bases are TGTGCCAGCAGCCCTCGGACAGGGAATGAAAAACTGTTTTTT.

The rearrangement joins TRBV27 to TRBJ2-1, with TRBD1 matching over 7 bases. From germline, CDR1 is MNHEY and CDR2 SMNVEV (reference sequence). After removal of 10 bases from V and 5 bases from J, the junction contained 8 bases not matched to a gene. The CDR3 sequence is 13 residues long. The CDR3 DNA sequence: TGTGCCATTGCACCGGGACAGAACAATGAGCAGTTCTTC. This translates into CAIAPGQNNEQFF.

In this sample, this clone turned up a few times. Other nucleotide sequences from this sample produce the same CDR3. J is TRBJ1-1 and V is TRBV18, with no clear D. Germline CDR1 reads KGHSH; CDR2 reads LQKENI. This CDR3 has 13 residues. Trimming removed 3 bases from V and 3 bases from J, with 8 bases in between. The CDR3, as DNA: TGTGCCAGCTCACCGGGTCAGGACACTGAAGCTTTCTTT. Translation: CASSPGQDTEAFF. Based on the CDR3 plus reference TRBV18 and TRBJ1-1, the full variable domain is NAGVMQNPRHLVRRRGQEARLRCSPMKGHSHVYWYRQLPEEGLKFMVYLQKENIIDESGMPKERFSAEFPKEGPSILRIQQVVRGDSAAYFCASSPGQDTEAFFGQGTRLTVV.

The count of this clone is one. This rearrangement joins TRBV1 to TRBJ2-3; TRBD2 is taken as the D call from the table, unchecked against the DNA. TRBV1 represents a pseudogene. CDR3 length: 18 residues. The CDR3 nucleotides are TGCACCAGCAGCCAAATAGCGGATACAATCGATCGCACAGATACGCAGTATTTT. Amino acids: CTSSQIADTIDRTDTQYF.

The V and J genes are TRBV19 and TRBJ2-7, with D possibly TRBD1 on 6 matching bases. Germline lookup yields CDR1 LNHDA and CDR2 SQIVND (reference sequence). Trimming pared 9 bases from V and 7 bases from J, leaving 19 bases between. The CDR3 has 13 residues. The CDR3 nucleotides are TGTGCCAGCTCCCGGGACATGGTTGGGGAGCAGTACTTC. This sequence encodes CASSRDMVGEQYF.

This chain links TRBV29-1 with TRBJ1-2; 8 nucleotides line up with TRBD1. Germline lookup yields CDR1 SQVTM and CDR2 ANQGSEA. The CDR3 length is 14 residues. With V trimmed by 0 bases and J by 6 bases, 6 bases remained unmatched. CDR3 nucleotides: TGCAGCGTTGAAGAAATTCAGGGGGCGAATGGCTACACCTTC. This sequence encodes CSVEEIQGANGYTF.

V and J are TRBV28 and TRBJ2-7, with D possibly TRBD2 on 5 matching bases. The V gene lost 6 bases and the J gene lost 9 bases, with 15 bases spanning the gap. This CDR3 has 12 residues. CDR1 MDHEN and CDR2 SYDVKM come from the germline V gene. DNA for the CDR3: TGTGCCAGCAGCGGGAATCGGATGCCGCAGTACGTC. It is translated as CASSGNRMPQYV.

J is TRBJ1-5 and V is TRBV29-1, with a tentative D call TRBD1 (5 bases). This CDR3 comprises 16 residues. The germline gives CDR1 SQVTM, CDR2 ANQGSEA. V was clipped by 7 bases and J by 5 bases, with 24 bases between them. Written as DNA, the CDR3 is TGCAGCGCGCTGGGGGAGCAGGGAGGCTTCGATCAGCCCCAGCATTTT. As protein: CSALGEQGGFDQPQHF.

This clone turned up a few times. J is TRBJ2-1 and V is TRBV5-8, with 9 bases fitting TRBD2. The ends lost 5 bases at V and 4 bases at J; junction bases unmatched: 13. Germline V CDR1 and CDR2: SGHTS, YDEGEE. The CDR3 loop spans 17 amino acids. CDR3 nucleotide sequence: TGTGCCAGCAGACGTCGAGCGGGGGGCGGGATATACAATGAGCAGTTCTTC. It codes for CASRRRAGGGIYNEQFF.

The V gene is TRBV4-1, the J gene TRBJ2-5; D possibly corresponds to TRBD2 (7 bases). V was pared by 0 bases and J by 5 bases, with 13 bases between. The CDR3 is 15 amino acids. CDR1 is MGHRA, CDR2 YSYEKL, per germline. The CDR3 coding sequence is TGCGCCAGCAGCCAAGATCGGGGGCGGGGGGAGACCCAGTACTTC. Translated, it gives CASSQDRGRGETQYF.

This chain links TRBV7-2 with TRBJ1-1; D is possibly TRBD1 (5 bases). The CDR3 is 13 amino acids. CDR1 is SGHTA and CDR2 is FQGNSA in the germline V gene. Trimming took 5 bases from V and 3 from J, leaving 10 bases between them. The CDR3 sequence is CASSQEGYTEAFF. CDR3 in DNA: TGTGCCAGCAGCCAGGAGGGGTACACTGAAGCTTTCTTT.

V and J are TRBV6-1 and TRBJ1-2, with D perhaps TRBD1 (6 bases). CDR1 and CDR2 (germline): MNHNS, SASEGT. CDR3 size: 13 residues. Trimming removed 2 bases at V and 7 bases at J, with 11 bases between. CDR3 nucleotide sequence: TGTGCCAGCAGTGAATCGCGGGGGGCTGGCTACACCTTC. It encodes CASSESRGAGYTF.

V is TRBV18 and J is TRBJ1-2; no definite D call. The V and J ends lost 0 bases and 4 bases respectively, with 15 bases between them. The CDR3 extends over 16 amino acids. Looked up from germline, CDR1 is KGHSH and CDR2 is LQKENI. The CDR3 region is CASSPPVAGSFYGYTF. For the CDR3, the DNA is TGTGCCAGCTCACCACCGGTCGCAGGCAGTTTCTATGGCTACACCTTC.

The chain uses TRBV7-3 and TRBJ1-6; 7 nucleotides agree with TRBD1. The CDR3 is 15 residues long. The junction had 7 bases not matched to a gene; V was cut back by 5 bases and J by 6 bases. CDR1 and CDR2 from the germline V gene are SGHTA and FQGTGA. The CDR3 loop reads CASSPGGQPNSPLHF. The CDR3 bases are TGTGCCAGCAGCCCTGGGGGACAGCCTAATTCACCCCTCCACTTT.

The genes are TRBV4-1 and TRBJ2-1; 7 nucleotides match TRBD2. The germline gives CDR1 MGHRA, CDR2 YSYEKL. Trimming removed 1 base from V and 8 bases from J; junction bases left unmatched: 5. The CDR3 covers 14 residues. The CDR3 protein is CASSQARGDDEQFF. The CDR3 nucleotides read TGCGCCAGCAGCCAAGCCCGGGGGGACGATGAGCAGTTCTTC.

The genes are TRBV2 and TRBJ2-7; possibly TRBD2 for D (5 bases). Per the germline V gene, CDR1 is SNHLY and CDR2 is FYNNEI. The CDR3 contains 14 residues. Trimming pared 8 bases from V and 1 base from J, leaving 15 bases between. This CDR3 reads CASGGFSSSYEQYF. The CDR3 DNA sequence: TGTGCCAGCGGAGGATTTAGCAGTTCCTACGAGCAGTACTTC.